This T cell receptor beta chain emerged from a study of PD-1 blockade in mismatch repair-deficient tumors. Whole-study context: Patients had around twelve mismatch repair-deficient cancer types, all previously treated and progressing.

PCR or immunohistochemistry showed mismatch repair deficiency in every enrolled patient. The TCR-sequenced patients were a few responders to pembrolizumab. Study-wide points: Tumor-resident clones, often undetectable pretreatment in blood, expanded then contracted after pembrolizumab.

Germline CDR1 and CDR2: SGHRS and YFSETQ. The V gene lost 0 bases and the J gene lost 0 bases, with 10 bases spanning the gap. The CDR3 has 16 residues. This clone was found a few times. The antigen is not known. Method: immunoSEQ multiplex PCR; TCRdb's copy keeps in-frame clones and lacks some. The data contain some 110,000 clones, roughly 80% of them singletons. Sample: peripheral blood, taken around 60 weeks after starting pembrolizumab. The sequence came from an adult with mismatch repair-deficient cancer. The V call is TRBV5-1, the J call TRBJ2-1, with a tentative D call TRBD2 (5 bases). This CDR3 reads CASSLEPGSSYNEQFF. DNA for the CDR3: TGCGCCAGCAGCTTGGAGCCGGGGAGCTCCTACAATGAGCAGTTCTTC.